A selection of T cell receptor beta chains follows, all from one sample in a study of Graves' ophthalmopathy and Graves' hyperthyroidism. A single record per CDR3 protein comes from TCRdb applying MiXCR to the multiplex PCR reads. In the table there are hundreds of thousands of distinct CDR3 sequences, approximately 15% of which are singletons. Sequencing was done on a sample of blood. The receptors were sampled from a woman in her thirties with Graves' ophthalmopathy. Both conserved end residues are part of each CDR3. The D gene is left open where the match is weak. Rows give clone size only sometimes, using once, few, many, or a class for an expanded clone.

abundance: many
j_gene: TRBJ1-1
v_gene: TRBV30
d_gene: TRBD1
CDR3aa: CAWSVTGSGDTEAFF
CDR3nt: TGTGCCTGGAGTGTGACAGGGAGCGGGGACACTGAAGCTTTCTTT

abundance: few
j_gene: TRBJ1-6
v_gene: TRBV18
d_gene: TRBD1
CDR3aa: CASSPSQGDNSPLHF
CDR3nt: TGTGCCAGCTCACCATCTCAGGGGGATAATTCACCCCTCCACTTT

abundance: -
j_gene: TRBJ1-1
v_gene: TRBV27
d_gene: -
CDR3aa: CASSLSRAMNTEAFF
CDR3nt: TGTGCCAGCAGTTTGTCGAGGGCTATGAACACTGAAGCTTTCTTT

abundance: many
j_gene: TRBJ2-7
v_gene: TRBV7-2
d_gene: -
CDR3aa: CASSLEVVGEQYF
CDR3nt: TGTGCCAGCAGCTTAGAAGTTGTAGGCGAGCAGTACTTC

abundance: few
j_gene: TRBJ1-1
v_gene: TRBV19
d_gene: -
CDR3aa: CASSIVGSSNTEAFF
CDR3nt: TGTGCCAGTAGTATAGTGGGATCATCGAACACTGAAGCTTTCTTT

abundance: many
j_gene: TRBJ1-1
v_gene: TRBV4-1
d_gene: -
CDR3aa: CASSQEQSGYTEAFF
CDR3nt: TGCGCCAGCAGCCAAGAACAGTCAGGGTACACTGAAGCTTTCTTT

abundance: few
j_gene: TRBJ1-2
v_gene: TRBV5-1
d_gene: TRBD1
CDR3aa: CASSQGGGQGGPRTF
CDR3nt: TGCGCCAGCAGCCAAGGAGGGGGACAGGGGGGCCCTCGAACCTTC

abundance: many
j_gene: TRBJ1-6
v_gene: TRBV13
d_gene: -
CDR3aa: CASSLRDWDNSPLHF
CDR3nt: TGTGCCAGCAGCCTACGGGACTGGGATAATTCACCCCTCCACTTT

abundance: many
j_gene: TRBJ2-7
v_gene: TRBV6-5
d_gene: -
CDR3aa: CASSYSGLATYEQYF
CDR3nt: TGTGCCAGCAGTTACTCGGGGCTAGCGACCTACGAGCAGTACTTC

abundance: many
j_gene: TRBJ2-7
v_gene: TRBV11-2
d_gene: -
CDR3aa: CASSSGKGLYEQYF
CDR3nt: TGTGCCAGCAGCTCCGGAAAGGGGCTTTACGAGCAGTACTTC

abundance: many
j_gene: TRBJ2-7
v_gene: TRBV2
d_gene: TRBD2
CDR3aa: CASSETTSGRANEQYF
CDR3nt: TGTGCCAGCAGTGAAACCACTAGCGGGAGGGCCAACGAGCAGTACTTC

abundance: many
j_gene: TRBJ2-4
v_gene: TRBV6-8
d_gene: -
CDR3aa: CASKAGSGAKNIQYF
CDR3nt: TGTGCCAGCAAGGCCGGGAGTGGAGCCAAAAACATTCAGTACTTC

abundance: many
j_gene: TRBJ1-1
v_gene: TRBV7-2
d_gene: -
CDR3aa: CASSLTLSTEAFF
CDR3nt: TGTGCCAGCAGCTTAACACTATCGACTGAAGCTTTCTTT

abundance: many
j_gene: TRBJ2-2
v_gene: TRBV5-1
d_gene: TRBD1
CDR3aa: CASSHGTGTGELFF
CDR3nt: TGCGCCAGCAGCCACGGGACAGGGACCGGGGAGCTGTTTTTT

abundance: many
j_gene: TRBJ2-7
v_gene: TRBV20-1
d_gene: -
CDR3aa: CSAGWTNSYEQYF
CDR3nt: TGCAGTGCGGGTTGGACTAACTCCTACGAGCAGTACTTC

abundance: many
j_gene: TRBJ2-7
v_gene: TRBV4-1
d_gene: -
CDR3aa: CASSRDSGQLNYGQYF
CDR3nt: TGCGCCAGCAGCCGCGACAGTGGCCAACTCAATTACGGGCAGTACTTC

abundance: many
j_gene: TRBJ1-1
v_gene: TRBV12-3/TRBV12-4
d_gene: TRBD1
CDR3aa: CASRRGQVNTEAFF
CDR3nt: TGTGCCAGCAGGAGGGGACAGGTGAACACTGAAGCTTTCTTT